This T cell receptor (beta chain) was profiled in a study of blood T cell repertoires in COVID-19. About the study: The study drew acute and convalescent COVID-19 samples from the United States, Italy and Spain.

Sequencing was performed with immunoSEQ multiplex PCR; in TCRdb, only in-frame clones are kept and a portion is missing. Of some 270,000 clones listed, approximately 86% were seen once; the top ten hold roughly 8.5%. The germline V gene encodes CDR1 SQVTM and CDR2 ANQGSEA. The CDR3 contains 14 residues. With 7 bases clipped from V and 3 bases from J, the junction kept 11 bases outside the gene matches. This sequence joins TRBV29-1 and TRBJ2-5; 7 nucleotides match TRBD2. The sequence was obtained from a man between 35 and 55 years old with active or convalescent COVID-19. Sequencing was done on a sample of peripheral blood. The DNA for the CDR3 is TGCAGCGCCAAACCGGGGGGTAGAGAAGAGACCCAGTACTTC. This codes for CSAKPGGREETQYF.